Shown below are 30 T cell receptor beta chains from a single sample sequenced in a study of cytomegalovirus exposure and HLA in healthy donors. Primers for the PCR totalled 60 Vbeta and 13 Jbeta. Clones were read by immunoSEQ multiplex PCR, and TCRdb kept only the in-frame ones, dropping some. The sample has fewer than 30,000 clones; about 60% are singletons. The sequenced material came from PBMCs. Source of these receptors: a male donor in good health and CMV-seropositive.

This clone was counted between two and nine times. V gene TRBV5-1 combines with J gene TRBJ2-1; 10 positions agree with TRBD2. Germline loops: CDR1 SGHRS, CDR2 YFSETQ. Trimming cost V 0 bases and J 0 bases; bases outside gene matches: 3. The CDR3 totals 17 residues. Here the CDR3 reads CASSLGPSGGSYNEQFF. In DNA form, the CDR3 reads TGCGCCAGCAGCTTGGGCCCTAGCGGGGGCTCCTACAATGAGCAGTTCTTC.

The chain employs TRBV5-1 and TRBJ2-7, with 13 bases that match TRBD2. With V trimmed by 4 bases and J by 2 bases, 3 bases remained unmatched. Per germline, CDR1 SGHRS and CDR2 YFSETQ. This CDR3 spans 15 amino acids. This CDR3 reads CASSPGLAGPYEQYF. CDR3 DNA sequence: TGCGCCAGCAGCCCGGGACTAGCGGGGCCCTACGAGCAGTACTTC.

This clone has at least ten counts. The chain couples TRBV6-4 to TRBJ2-1, with D perhaps matching TRBD2 (6 bases). The length of the CDR3 is 15 residues. Deletions cut 0 bases from V and 0 bases from J, with 6 bases between. Germline V gives CDR1 MRHNA, CDR2 SNTAGT. The CDR3, as DNA: TGTGCCAGCAGTGACTCTAGCGGCTCCTACAATGAGCAGTTCTTC. Protein product: CASSDSSGSYNEQFF.

The chain joins TRBV12-5 to TRBJ2-3, with 14 bases matching TRBD2. V lost 5 bases and J lost 5; bases outside the gene matches: 9. The germline V gene has CDR1 LGHNT and CDR2 FRNRAP. This CDR3 spans 17 amino acids. CDR3 loop: CASGIQTSGGAEDTQYF. CDR3 DNA sequence: TGTGCTAGTGGTATCCAGACTAGCGGGGGGGCGGAAGATACGCAGTATTTT.

This chain connects TRBV4-1 to TRBJ2-5; D is undetermined. In germline, CDR1 is MGHRA, CDR2 YSYEKL. The CDR3 consists of 14 residues. The V and J ends lost 0 bases and 2 bases respectively, with 7 bases between them. The CDR3 region is CASSQELRQETQYF. CDR3 in DNA: TGCGCCAGCAGCCAAGAGCTGAGGCAAGAGACCCAGTACTTC.

The chain joins TRBV28 to TRBJ1-5, with TRBD1 as a possible D gene (5 bases). Germline loops: CDR1 MDHEN, CDR2 SYDVKM. The V and J ends lost 5 bases and 4 bases respectively, with 18 bases between them. This CDR3 region has 16 residues. The CDR3 DNA sequence: TGTGCCAGCAGTCCCCCCCGGGGGGGAATGAATCAGCCCCAGCATTTT. Translated, it gives CASSPPRGGMNQPQHF.

The chain has TRBV4-1 and TRBJ1-3; the match to TRBD1 covers 7 bases. Unmatched junction bases numbered 6, after V lost 7 bases and J lost 0 bases. CDR1 MGHRA and CDR2 YSYEKL come from the germline V gene. This CDR3 is built from 15 residues. CDR3 region: CASMSDRVSGNTIYF. The CDR3 nucleotides read TGCGCCAGCATGTCAGACAGGGTCTCTGGAAACACCATATATTTT.

This clone occurred many times. The chain carries TRBV6-1 and TRBJ2-7; 9 bases match TRBD2. Germline assignment: CDR1 MNHNS and CDR2 SASEGT. With 0 bases clipped from V and 0 bases from J, the junction kept 0 bases outside the gene matches. The CDR3 spans 15 residues. CDR3 region: CASSEALAGSYEQYF. As DNA, the CDR3 is TGTGCCAGCAGTGAAGCACTAGCGGGCTCCTACGAGCAGTACTTC.

This chain uses TRBV30 with TRBJ2-5, with a possible D match to TRBD2 (6 bases). Per germline, CDR1 GTSNPN and CDR2 SVGIG (reference sequence). The CDR3 is 12 residues long. Trimming shortened V by 0 bases and J by 7 bases, and 9 bases separated the two germline ends. The CDR3 DNA reads as TGTGCCTGGAGTGTAACAGCGGGGACCCAGTACTTC. Protein product: CAWSVTAGTQYF.

The chain links TRBV18 to TRBJ2-5; 9 bases align to TRBD1. This CDR3 spans 16 amino acids. The germline V gene has CDR1 KGHSH and CDR2 LQKENI. V lost 2 bases and J lost 5; bases outside the gene matches: 9. In DNA, the CDR3 is TGTGCCAGCTCACCAAGGGGACAGGGACTTTCTGAGACCCAGTACTTC. Translating gives CASSPRGQGLSETQYF.

The chain combines TRBV9 with TRBJ1-5; D gene unclear. V lost 0 bases to trimming and J lost 6 bases, with 10 bases between them. This CDR3 has 14 amino acids. Germline CDR1 and CDR2: SGDLS and YYNGEE. The CDR3 nucleotides read TGTGCCAGCAGCGTAGGAGGGATAGGTCAGCCCCAGCATTTT. Translation gives CASSVGGIGQPQHF.

The chain recombines TRBV7-9 with TRBJ1-1, with 8 bases matching TRBD1. Germline-derived CDR1 and CDR2 are SEHNR and FQNEAQ (reference sequence). The CDR3 is 14 residues long. V was clipped by 6 bases and J by 7 bases; unmatched bases: 10. CDR3 in DNA: TGTGCCAGCAGTTCGTCTGGGACAGGAGGTGAAGCTTTCTTT. Its translation: CASSSSGTGGEAFF.

The sample holds many counts of this clone. The chain couples TRBV5-4 to TRBJ2-6, with D possibly TRBD2 on 6 matching bases. Germline assignment: CDR1 SGHNT and CDR2 YYREEE (reference sequence). The CDR3 contains 16 residues. V was trimmed by 4 bases and J by 2 bases, leaving 13 bases between them. CDR3 nucleotides: TGTGCCAGCAGCCCATTCGGAGGGGCTGGGGCCAACGTCCTGACTTTC. Protein: CASSPFGGAGANVLTF.

The rearrangement links TRBV6-6 to TRBJ2-1, with 11 bases fitting TRBD2. CDR1 is MNHNY, CDR2 SVGAGI, per germline (reference sequence). V lost 6 bases and J lost 8; bases outside the gene matches: 9. The CDR3 consists of 15 residues. CDR3 in DNA: TGTGCCAGCAGAGTAGAGGGGACTAGCGGCCATGAGCAGTTCTTC. Its protein product is CASRVEGTSGHEQFF.

The chain links TRBV4-1 to TRBJ2-7, with TRBD1 matching over 7 bases. The CDR3 consists of 15 residues. The V gene end was trimmed by 4 bases and the J gene end by 3 bases; junction bases not matched to a gene: 9. CDR1 and CDR2 from the germline V gene are MGHRA and YSYEKL. The CDR3 spells CASSLRQGNLYEQYF. In nucleotides, the CDR3 is TGCGCCAGCAGCCTCCGACAGGGTAACCTCTACGAGCAGTACTTC.

This clone turned up a few times. The V call is TRBV18, the J call TRBJ2-6; D perhaps matches TRBD2 (5 bases). CDR1 is KGHSH and CDR2 is LQKENI in the germline V gene. This CDR3 spans 23 amino acids. Trimming pared 4 bases from V and 0 bases from J, leaving 31 bases between. The DNA for the CDR3 is TGTGCCAGCTCACTTCGGACTGGGAATCTTGGGCTAGCCGATATCTCTGGGGCCAACGTCCTGACTTTC. Translation: CASSLRTGNLGLADISGANVLTF.

This clone was recorded a few times. The V call is TRBV7-2, the J call TRBJ2-1, with 7 positions matching TRBD2. The CDR3 loop spans 14 amino acids. Germline V lookup: CDR1 SGHTA, CDR2 FQGNSA. V dropped 5 bases and J dropped 5; count of bases not matched to a gene: 6. The CDR3 sequence: CASSPSGIHNEQFF. For the CDR3, the DNA is TGTGCCAGCAGCCCTAGCGGAATACACAATGAGCAGTTCTTC.

This clone was seen once. V usage is TRBV20-1 and J usage is TRBJ1-2; 7 bases are a match to TRBD1. The CDR3 is made up of 11 amino acids. V was clipped by 3 bases and J by 9 bases; unmatched bases: 4. Germline V gene lookup returns CDR1 DFQATT and CDR2 SNEGSKA (reference sequence). The CDR3 DNA reads TGCAGTGCTAGTCGCAGGGGGAGCTACACCTTC. Translating gives CSASRRGSYTF.

The chain employs TRBV5-1 and TRBJ2-7; D may be TRBD2 (5 bases). The V gene lost 3 bases and the J gene lost 0 bases, with 10 bases spanning the gap. The CDR3 contains 14 residues. Germline loops: CDR1 SGHRS, CDR2 YFSETQ. CDR3 residues: CASSSWTLSYEQYF. The CDR3 nucleotides are TGCGCCAGCAGCTCCTGGACTCTCTCCTACGAGCAGTACTTC.

This clone was counted once. J is TRBJ1-2 and V is TRBV6-5; D ambiguous. Germline assignment: CDR1 MNHEY and CDR2 SVGAGI. V lost 6 bases to trimming and J lost 10 bases, with 15 bases between them. This CDR3 region has 12 residues. The CDR3 coding sequence is TGTGCCAGCAGGCAAACCTCGGGGTTCTACACCTTC. Translated, it gives CASRQTSGFYTF.

The V call is TRBV5-4, the J call TRBJ2-7, with 12 positions matching TRBD1. V shed 2 bases, J shed 5 bases, and the junction held 5 bases outside the gene matches. Per the germline V gene, CDR1 is SGHNT and CDR2 is YYREEE (reference sequence). This CDR3 has 15 amino acids. The CDR3 DNA reads TGTGCCAGCAGCTTAGGGACAGGGGGCAGCCACGAGCAGTACTTC. This encodes CASSLGTGGSHEQYF.

V is TRBV5-7 and J is TRBJ1-3; 9 nucleotides match TRBD1. TRBV5-7 qualifies as an ORF whose function is uncertain. The J segment lost 4 bases and the V segment lost 0 bases, leaving 8 bases of the junction unmatched. The CDR3 has 17 residues. As DNA, the CDR3 is TGTGCCAGCAGCTTGGGGAACCCGGACAGGGGAGGAAACACCATATATTTT. This codes for CASSLGNPDRGGNTIYF.

The chain uses TRBV6-1 and TRBJ1-4; TRBD1 matches at 12 bases. There are 19 residues in the CDR3. The germline CDR1 and CDR2 sequences are MNHNS and SASEGT. V shed 4 bases, J shed 8 bases, and the junction held 17 bases outside the gene matches. The CDR3 region is CASSVPRDRGHGAREKLFF. The CDR3 bases are TGTGCCAGCAGTGTACCCCGGGACAGGGGGCATGGGGCTAGGGAAAAACTGTTTTTT.

This clone has more than one count but fewer than ten. The genes are TRBV6-5 and TRBJ1-6; D gene uncertain. The ends were cut back, 0 bases at V and 4 bases at J, with 7 bases in the middle. CDR1 and CDR2 (germline): MNHEY, SVGAGI. The CDR3 loop spans 15 amino acids. CDR3 DNA: TGTGCCAGCAGTTACTCAGAGACTTATAATTCACCCCTCCACTTT. Its translation: CASSYSETYNSPLHF.

The chain has TRBV6-5 and TRBJ2-3, with 8 bases fitting TRBD1. The CDR3 is made up of 14 amino acids. Germline CDR1 reads MNHEY; CDR2 reads SVGAGI. V shed 6 bases, J shed 0 bases, and the junction held 2 bases outside the gene matches. The CDR3: CASRRQGSTDTQYF. CDR3 DNA sequence: TGTGCCAGCAGGAGACAGGGGAGCACAGATACGCAGTATTTT.

This clone counts as medium-sized. The CDR3 reads CAWTKSGRMDTQYF. The CDR3, as DNA: TGTGCCTGGACAAAGAGCGGGAGGATGGATACGCAGTATTTT. The chain recombines TRBV30 with TRBJ2-3; 9 bases fit TRBD2. From germline, CDR1 is GTSNPN and CDR2 SVGIG (reference sequence). Germline trimming cut 4 bases from V and 6 bases from J; bases unmatched to any gene: 8. The CDR3 has 14 amino acids.

This clone turned up a few times. V usage is TRBV7-3 and J usage is TRBJ2-5, with D perhaps matching TRBD1 (6 bases). The length of the CDR3 is 13 residues. V was shortened by 6 bases and J by 7 bases, with 15 bases between the two germline ends. The germline V gene encodes CDR1 SGHTA and CDR2 FQGTGA. DNA of the CDR3: TGTGCCAGCAGTTGGACAGCCAGCAGGACCCAGTACTTC. As protein: CASSWTASRTQYF.

The V call is TRBV6-1, the J call TRBJ2-4; a possible D gene is TRBD2 (5 bases). The CDR3 has 16 amino acids. Germline loops: CDR1 MNHNS, CDR2 SASEGT. The V gene lost 1 base and the J gene lost 0 bases, with 10 bases spanning the gap. CDR3 nucleotides: TGTGCCAGCAGTGAAGTCGGGGTGGTAGCCAAAAACATTCAGTACTTC. The encoded protein is CASSEVGVVAKNIQYF.

The V call is TRBV4-1, the J call TRBJ1-5; no clear D gene. The V gene lost 4 bases and the J gene lost 4 bases, with 17 bases spanning the gap. The CDR3 length is 16 residues. CDR1 and CDR2 from the germline V gene are MGHRA and YSYEKL. CDR3 protein: CASSPLGEGSNQPQHF. CDR3 nucleotide sequence: TGCGCCAGCAGCCCCCTAGGCGAAGGGAGTAATCAGCCCCAGCATTTT.

The sample holds one count of this clone. This chain joins TRBV27 and TRBJ2-2; TRBD1 matches 8 bases. With V trimmed by 4 bases and J by 1 base, 8 bases remained unmatched. The CDR3 sequence is 17 residues long. CDR1 and CDR2 from the germline V gene are MNHEY and SMNVEV (reference sequence). The CDR3 here is CASSSSDRVMNTGELFF. The CDR3 DNA reads TGTGCCAGCAGTTCCTCGGACAGGGTCATGAACACCGGGGAGCTGTTTTTT.